This T cell receptor beta chain was documented in a study of blood T cell repertoires in COVID-19. Libraries were prepared by immunoSEQ multiplex PCR; TCRdb keeps only in-frame clonotypes and omits some of them. Of around 400,000 clones listed, roughly 90% are singletons. Trimming cost V 5 bases and J 1 base; bases outside gene matches: 4. Germline lookup yields CDR1 PRHDT and CDR2 FYEKMQ (reference sequence). The CDR3 has 14 residues. The rearrangement joins TRBV13 to TRBJ1-1; 7 bases agree with TRBD1. This receptor was identified in a woman aged 18 to 35 who had been exposed to COVID-19. The sequenced material came from PBMCs or T cells enriched from blood (not recorded which). This chain's CDR3 is CASSPGQSNTEAFF. Written as DNA, the CDR3 is TGTGCCAGCAGCCCGGGACAGTCGAACACTGAAGCTTTCTTT.